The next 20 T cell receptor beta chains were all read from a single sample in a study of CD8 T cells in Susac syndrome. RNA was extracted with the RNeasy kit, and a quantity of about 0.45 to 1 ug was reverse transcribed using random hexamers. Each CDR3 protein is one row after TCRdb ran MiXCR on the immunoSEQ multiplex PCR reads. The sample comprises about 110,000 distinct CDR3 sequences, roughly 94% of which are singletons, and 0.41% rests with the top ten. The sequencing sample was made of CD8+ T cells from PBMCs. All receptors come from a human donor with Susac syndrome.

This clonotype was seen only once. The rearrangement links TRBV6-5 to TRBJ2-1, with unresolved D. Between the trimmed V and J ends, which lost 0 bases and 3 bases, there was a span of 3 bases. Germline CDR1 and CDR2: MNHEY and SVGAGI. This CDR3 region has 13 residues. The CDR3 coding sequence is TGTGCCAGCAGTTACTCGCACTACAATGAGCAGTTCTTC. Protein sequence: CASSYSHYNEQFF.

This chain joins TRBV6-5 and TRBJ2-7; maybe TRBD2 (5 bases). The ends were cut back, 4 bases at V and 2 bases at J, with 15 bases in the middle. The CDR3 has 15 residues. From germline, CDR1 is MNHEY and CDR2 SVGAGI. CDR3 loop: CASSSPYGETYEQYF. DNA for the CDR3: TGTGCCAGCAGTTCGCCGTATGGGGAGACCTACGAGCAGTACTTC.

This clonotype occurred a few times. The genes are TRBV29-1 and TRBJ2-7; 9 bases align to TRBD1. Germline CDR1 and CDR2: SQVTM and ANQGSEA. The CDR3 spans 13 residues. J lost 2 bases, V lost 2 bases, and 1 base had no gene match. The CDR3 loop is CSVERTGAYEQYF. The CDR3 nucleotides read TGCAGCGTTGAACGGACAGGGGCCTACGAGCAGTACTTC.

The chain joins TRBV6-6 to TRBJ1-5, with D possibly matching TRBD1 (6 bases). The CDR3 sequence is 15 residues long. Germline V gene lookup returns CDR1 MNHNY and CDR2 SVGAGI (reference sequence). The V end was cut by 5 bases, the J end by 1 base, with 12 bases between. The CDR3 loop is CASSTPGGSNQPQHF. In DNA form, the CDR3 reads TGTGCCAGCAGTACCCCGGGGGGCAGCAATCAGCCCCAGCATTTT.

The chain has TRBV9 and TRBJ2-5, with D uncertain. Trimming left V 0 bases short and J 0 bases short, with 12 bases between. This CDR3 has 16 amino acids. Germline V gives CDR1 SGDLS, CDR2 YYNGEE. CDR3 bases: TGTGCCAGCAGCGTAGGGCGAGTTGGGTACCAAGAGACCCAGTACTTC. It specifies CASSVGRVGYQETQYF.

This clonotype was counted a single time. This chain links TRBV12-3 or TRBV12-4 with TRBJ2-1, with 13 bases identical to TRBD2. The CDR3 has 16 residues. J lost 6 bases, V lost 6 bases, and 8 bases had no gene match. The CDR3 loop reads CASSLPGLAGFNEQFF. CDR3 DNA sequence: TGTGCCAGCAGCCTCCCGGGACTAGCGGGGTTCAATGAGCAGTTCTTC.

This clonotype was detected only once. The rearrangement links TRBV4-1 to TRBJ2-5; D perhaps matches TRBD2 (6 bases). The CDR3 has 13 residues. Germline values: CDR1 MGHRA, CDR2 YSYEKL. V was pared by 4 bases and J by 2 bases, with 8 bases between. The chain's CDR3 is CASSPGSQETQYF. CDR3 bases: TGCGCCAGCAGCCCCGGGAGTCAAGAGACCCAGTACTTC.

The CDR3 sequence: CASSSRDRGNYEQYF. The DNA for the CDR3 is TGTGCCAGCAGTTCCCGGGACAGGGGAAACTACGAGCAGTACTTC. This chain connects TRBV13 to TRBJ2-7; the match to TRBD1 covers 10 bases. The J segment lost 3 bases and the V segment lost 6 bases, leaving 8 bases of the junction unmatched. The CDR3 consists of 15 residues. Per germline, CDR1 PRHDT and CDR2 FYEKMQ (reference sequence).

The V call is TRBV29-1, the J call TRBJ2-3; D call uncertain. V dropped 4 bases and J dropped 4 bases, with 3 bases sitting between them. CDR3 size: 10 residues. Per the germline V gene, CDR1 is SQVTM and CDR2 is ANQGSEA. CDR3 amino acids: CSVVSDTQYF. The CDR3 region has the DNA TGCAGCGTTGTTTCAGATACGCAGTATTTT.

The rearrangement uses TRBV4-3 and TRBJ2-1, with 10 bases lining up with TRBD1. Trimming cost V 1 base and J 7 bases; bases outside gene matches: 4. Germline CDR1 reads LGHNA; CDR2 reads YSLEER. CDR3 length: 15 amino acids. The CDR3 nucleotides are TGCGCCAGCAGCCAAGGACAGGGGGCTGCAAATGAGCAGTTCTTC. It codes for CASSQGQGAANEQFF.

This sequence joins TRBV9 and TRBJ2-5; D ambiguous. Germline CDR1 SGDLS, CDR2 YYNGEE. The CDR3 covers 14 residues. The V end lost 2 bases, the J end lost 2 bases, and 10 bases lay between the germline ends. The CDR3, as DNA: TGTGCCAGCAGCGTTGACGGTTCTCAAGAGACCCAGTACTTC. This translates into CASSVDGSQETQYF.

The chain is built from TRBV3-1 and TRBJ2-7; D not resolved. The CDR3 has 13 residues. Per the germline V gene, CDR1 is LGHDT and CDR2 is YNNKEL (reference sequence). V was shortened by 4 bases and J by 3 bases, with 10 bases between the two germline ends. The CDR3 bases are TGTGCCAGCAGCCCCCCGAGCGACTACGAGCAGTACTTC. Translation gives CASSPPSDYEQYF.

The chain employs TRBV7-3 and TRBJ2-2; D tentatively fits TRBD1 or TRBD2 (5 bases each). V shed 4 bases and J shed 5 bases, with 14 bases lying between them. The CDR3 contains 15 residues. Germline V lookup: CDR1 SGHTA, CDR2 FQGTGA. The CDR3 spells CASSSRDLGTGELFF. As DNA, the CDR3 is TGTGCCAGCAGCTCCCGGGACCTCGGGACCGGGGAGCTGTTTTTT.

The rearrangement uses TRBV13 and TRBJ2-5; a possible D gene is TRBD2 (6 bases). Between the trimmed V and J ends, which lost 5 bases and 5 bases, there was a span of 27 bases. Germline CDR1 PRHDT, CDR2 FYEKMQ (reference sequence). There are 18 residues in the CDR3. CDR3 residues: CASSTSSGETAVFETQYF. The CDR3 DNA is TGTGCCAGCAGCACTAGCTCCGGGGAAACAGCCGTATTCGAGACCCAGTACTTC.

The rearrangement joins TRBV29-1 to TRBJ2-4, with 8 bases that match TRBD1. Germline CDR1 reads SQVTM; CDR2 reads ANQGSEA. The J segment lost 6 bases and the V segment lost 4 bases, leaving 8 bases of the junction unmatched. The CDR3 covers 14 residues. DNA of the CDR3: TGCAGCGTTGTACCGACAGGGGCGGGAAACATTCAGTACTTC. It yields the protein CSVVPTGAGNIQYF. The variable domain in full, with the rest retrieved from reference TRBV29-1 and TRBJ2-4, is SAVISQKPSRDICQRGTSLTIQCQVDSQVTMMFWYRQQPGQSLTLIATANQGSEATYESGFVIDKFPISRPNLTFSTLTVSNMSPEDSSIYLCSVVPTGAGNIQYFGAGTRLSVL.

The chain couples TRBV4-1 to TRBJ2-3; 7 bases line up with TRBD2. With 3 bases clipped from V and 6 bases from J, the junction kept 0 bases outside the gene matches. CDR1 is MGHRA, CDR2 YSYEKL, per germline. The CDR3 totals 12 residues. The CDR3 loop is CASSHGRDTQYF. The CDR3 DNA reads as TGCGCCAGCAGCCACGGGAGGGATACGCAGTATTTT.

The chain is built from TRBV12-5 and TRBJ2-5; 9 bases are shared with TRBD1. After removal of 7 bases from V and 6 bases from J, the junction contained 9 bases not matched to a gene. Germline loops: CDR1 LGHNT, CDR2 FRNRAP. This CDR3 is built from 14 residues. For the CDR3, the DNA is TGTGCTAGTGCCCACACAGGGGGCGGAAAGACCCAGTACTTC. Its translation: CASAHTGGGKTQYF.

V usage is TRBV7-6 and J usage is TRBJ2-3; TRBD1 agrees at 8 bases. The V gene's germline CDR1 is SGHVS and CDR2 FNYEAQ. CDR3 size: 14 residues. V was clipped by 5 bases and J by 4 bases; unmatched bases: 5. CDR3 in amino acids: CASSPGQGPDTQYF. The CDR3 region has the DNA TGTGCCAGCAGCCCCGGACAGGGCCCAGATACGCAGTATTTT.

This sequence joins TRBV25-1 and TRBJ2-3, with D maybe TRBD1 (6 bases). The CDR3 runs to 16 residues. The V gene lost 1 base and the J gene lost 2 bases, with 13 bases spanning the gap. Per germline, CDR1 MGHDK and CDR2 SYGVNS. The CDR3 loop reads CASSELGQGITDTQYF. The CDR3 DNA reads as TGTGCCAGCAGTGAATTGGGGCAGGGGATCACAGATACGCAGTATTTT.

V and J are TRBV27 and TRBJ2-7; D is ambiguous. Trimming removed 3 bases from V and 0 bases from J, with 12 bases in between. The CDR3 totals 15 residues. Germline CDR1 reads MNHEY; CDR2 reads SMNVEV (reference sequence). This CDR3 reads CASSFLTSTSYEQYF. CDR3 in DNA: TGTGCCAGCAGTTTCTTGACGTCAACCTCCTACGAGCAGTACTTC.